The 18 T cell receptor beta chains reported below all come from one sample, sequenced in a study of blood T cells in healthy people across ages. The authors ran a second PCR of about 7 to 12 cycles using a sample-barcoded 5' primer and a J-beta primer mix. TCRdb re-derived calls from the 5' RACE reads in MiXCR, one entry per CDR3 protein. The repertoire has about 1.4 million distinct CDR3 sequences, 59% of them found once; the top ten carry roughly 7%. Material: blood. Source of these receptors: a young man in good health.

The chain uses TRBV6-1 and TRBJ2-5; D may correspond to TRBD1 or TRBD2 (6 bases each). CDR3 length: 15 residues. Germline CDR1 is MNHNS and CDR2 is SASEGT. V lost 2 bases and J lost 1, with 11 bases in between. The CDR3 is CASSETGRRQETQYF. The CDR3 bases are TGTGCCAGCAGTGAAACAGGGAGGCGCCAAGAGACCCAGTACTTC.

V usage is TRBV10-3 and J usage is TRBJ1-5; unclear D gene. The germline V gene has CDR1 ENHRY and CDR2 SYGVKD. The V end lost 2 bases, the J end lost 0 bases, and 14 bases lay between the germline ends. The CDR3 spans 17 residues. DNA of the CDR3: TGTGCCATCAGTGAGGGTTCGATCGTATATAGCAATCAGCCCCAGCATTTT. Translation gives CAISEGSIVYSNQPQHF.

The chain has TRBV14 and TRBJ2-1, with D tentatively TRBD1 or TRBD2 (5 bases each). The length of the CDR3 is 16 residues. Between the trimmed V and J ends, which lost 1 base and 9 bases, there was a span of 19 bases. Germline CDR1 and CDR2: SGHDN and FVKESK. The CDR3 sequence: CASSQVIGALQAEQFF. As DNA, the CDR3 is TGTGCCAGCAGCCAAGTTATCGGGGCCTTACAGGCTGAGCAGTTCTTC.

To note about this clonotype: One junction end disagrees with the germline gene, perhaps due to a read error. This chain joins TRBV9 and TRBJ2-1; TRBD1 matches 7 bases. The CDR3 contains 13 residues. Germline CDR1 and CDR2: SGDLS and YYNGEE. The CDR3 sequence is CTSSGQVLDEQFF. DNA of the CDR3: TGTACCAGCAGCGGACAGGTTCTGGATGAGCAGTTCTTC. Drawing the rest from reference TRBV9 and TRBJ2-1, the complete variable domain is DSGVTQTPKHLITATGQRVTLRCSPRSGDLSVYWYQQSLDQGLQFLIQYYNGEERAKGNILERFSAQQFPDLHSELNLSSLELGDSALYFCTSSGQVLDEQFFGPGTRLTVL.

The chain links TRBV20-1 to TRBJ2-4; TRBD1 matches at 8 bases. The CDR3 consists of 14 residues. Germline lookup yields CDR1 DFQATT and CDR2 SNEGSKA (reference sequence). After removal of 5 bases from V and 5 bases from J, the junction contained 8 bases not matched to a gene. CDR3 DNA sequence: TGCAGTGCTTACATACAGGGGGTCCAAAACATTCAGTACTTC. Encoded protein: CSAYIQGVQNIQYF.

V and J are TRBV7-2 and TRBJ2-7, with 7 bases matching TRBD1. V was pared by 5 bases and J by 0 bases, with 4 bases of the junction left unmatched. This CDR3 is 14 amino acids long. Germline V lookup: CDR1 SGHTA, CDR2 FQGNSA. The CDR3 sequence: CASSHDRVSYEQYF. The CDR3 DNA sequence: TGTGCCAGCAGCCATGACAGGGTCTCCTACGAGCAGTACTTC.

The table lists this clonotype with a few counts. The chain is built from TRBV4-2 and TRBJ2-7; D not certain. Germline lookup yields CDR1 LGHNA and CDR2 YNFKEQ. The CDR3 loop spans 16 amino acids. V shed 0 bases and J shed 1 base, with 13 bases lying between them. Here the CDR3 reads CASSQDQGARSYEQYF. CDR3 coding DNA: TGTGCCAGCAGCCAAGACCAAGGTGCCAGATCCTACGAGCAGTACTTC.

This clonotype was observed a handful of times. The genes are TRBV29-1 and TRBJ2-5; weak D call: TRBD1 (6 bases). Germline assignment: CDR1 SQVTM and CDR2 ANQGSEA. This CDR3 has 15 amino acids. V was clipped by 5 bases and J by 1 base, with 17 bases between them. For the CDR3, the DNA is TGCAGCGTTAACACCAGGGGACGGCCCCAAGAGACCCAGTACTTC. As protein: CSVNTRGRPQETQYF.

This clonotype occurred a few times. The chain joins TRBV29-1 to TRBJ2-5; D is unclear. Germline lookup yields CDR1 SQVTM and CDR2 ANQGSEA. Deletions cut 3 bases from V and 4 bases from J, with 12 bases between. This CDR3 comprises 13 residues. CDR3 bases: TGCAGCGTTGACCCTGTTTCTGGAGAGACCCAGTACTTC. Protein sequence: CSVDPVSGETQYF.

This chain joins TRBV7-2 and TRBJ2-1, with D possibly TRBD1 on 6 matching bases. V was trimmed by 5 bases and J by 7 bases, leaving 12 bases between them. This CDR3 spans 13 amino acids. The germline V gene has CDR1 SGHTA and CDR2 FQGNSA. The CDR3 sequence is CASSPERGNEQFF. CDR3 DNA sequence: TGTGCCAGCAGCCCAGAGAGGGGGAATGAGCAGTTCTTC.

The chain joins TRBV7-2 to TRBJ2-7, with TRBD2 matching over 9 bases. This CDR3 spans 14 amino acids. Germline values: CDR1 SGHTA, CDR2 FQGNSA. V gave up 1 base and J gave up 9 bases; unmatched junction bases: 7. CDR3 protein: CASSLVAGEFPQYF. The CDR3 region has the DNA TGTGCCAGCAGCTTAGTAGCGGGAGAATTTCCGCAGTACTTC.

The chain recombines TRBV7-2 with TRBJ1-4; tentative D call: TRBD1 (6 bases). V shed 5 bases and J shed 4 bases, with 14 bases lying between them. CDR3 length: 15 residues. The germline CDR1 and CDR2 sequences are SGHTA and FQGNSA. DNA for the CDR3: TGTGCCAGCAGCCACAACGGGGGCGGTAATGAAAAACTGTTTTTT. This sequence encodes CASSHNGGGNEKLFF. Drawing the rest from reference TRBV7-2 and TRBJ1-4, the complete variable domain is GAGVSQSPSNKVTEKGKDVELRCDPISGHTALYWYRQSLGQGLEFLIYFQGNSAPDKSGLPSDRFSAERTGGSVSTLTIQRTQQEDSAVYLCASSHNGGGNEKLFFGSGTQLSVL.

This chain links TRBV27 with TRBJ2-3; D unclear. CDR3 size: 14 residues. The V end was cut by 6 bases, the J end by 6 bases, with 16 bases between. CDR1 is MNHEY, CDR2 SMNVEV, per germline (reference sequence). Here the CDR3 DNA reads TGTGCCAGCAGCTTGGATGCCGCGGCGGATACGCAGTATTTT. Protein: CASSLDAAADTQYF.

This clonotype was detected ten times or more. The CDR3 here is CSVGPPTVSGANVLTF. As DNA, the CDR3 is TGCAGCGTTGGTCCGCCGACAGTCTCTGGGGCCAACGTCCTGACTTTC. The rearrangement links TRBV29-1 to TRBJ2-6, with a tentative D call TRBD1 (5 bases). There are 16 residues in the CDR3. Trimming removed 4 bases at V and 0 bases at J, with 13 bases between. CDR1 and CDR2 from the germline V gene are SQVTM and ANQGSEA.

This chain links TRBV4-3 with TRBJ2-4; D is unclear. The J call could be wrong; TRBJ2-7 is a better fit for the DNA end. The CDR3 contains 16 residues. Germline assignment: CDR1 LGHNA and CDR2 YSLEER. CDR3 loop: CASSQDVSLRTYEQYF. The CDR3 DNA sequence: TGCGCCAGCAGCCAAGATGTTTCCCTGAGGACCTACGAGCAGTACTTC.

This clonotype was counted a few times. The V call is TRBV27, the J call TRBJ2-7, with D unclear. Looked up from germline, CDR1 is MNHEY and CDR2 is SMNVEV (reference sequence). V lost 2 bases and J 0 bases, leaving 11 bases between the germline ends. The CDR3 contains 15 residues. The CDR3 region has the DNA TGTGCCAGCAGTTTAAAGCCCTTGAGCTCCTACGAGCAGTACTTC. Amino acids: CASSLKPLSSYEQYF.

V usage is TRBV24-1 and J usage is TRBJ2-3; the match to TRBD2 covers 9 bases. V lost 4 bases, J lost 1 base, and 5 bases stayed unmatched. Germline CDR1 is KGHDR and CDR2 is SFDVKD. The CDR3 has 16 amino acids. The CDR3 nucleotides are TGTGCCACCAGTGACCCGAGACTAGCGGGCACAGATACGCAGTATTTT. Translated: CATSDPRLAGTDTQYF.

The sample holds a few counts of this clonotype. This chain connects TRBV7-6 to TRBJ1-2; D is possibly TRBD1 (5 bases). Between the trimmed V and J ends, which lost 3 bases and 6 bases, there was a span of 23 bases. This CDR3 is built from 17 residues. CDR1 and CDR2 (germline): SGHVS, FNYEAQ. The CDR3: CASSFSGPGPAPNGYTF. CDR3 nucleotide sequence: TGTGCCAGCAGCTTTTCGGGGCCCGGTCCCGCGCCGAATGGCTACACCTTC.